A single sample is the source of the 22 T cell receptor beta chains below, sequenced in a study of blood T cells in healthy people across ages. PCR was performed a second time for about 7 to 11 cycles using a sample-barcoded 5' primer and a J-beta primer mix. TCRdb fed the 5' RACE reads into MiXCR, producing one record per CDR3 protein. The sample contains about 1.8 million distinct CDR3 sequences, roughly 50% of which appear only once. The material sequenced was blood. These receptors were taken from a woman aged 40 to 50 in good health.

On this clonotype itself: This sequence may be a read error, since a much larger clone differs from it by one base. The gene calls are TRBV27 and TRBJ1-2; tentative D call: TRBD1 (6 bases). The CDR3 consists of 11 residues. Germline V lookup: CDR1 MNHEY, CDR2 SMNVEV (reference sequence). As DNA, the CDR3 is TGTGCCAGCAGCCCAGGGGTTGGCCACACCTTC. It yields the protein CASSPGVGHTF.

This clonotype has ten or more counts. CDR3 sequence: CSARGAPTDNYGYTF. CDR3 sequence (DNA): TGCAGTGCTAGAGGAGCACCGACCGATAACTATGGCTACACCTTC. The chain joins TRBV20-1 to TRBJ1-2; unclear D gene. Germline CDR1 reads DFQATT; CDR2 reads SNEGSKA (reference sequence). Deletions cut 1 base from V and 1 base from J, with 13 bases between. The CDR3 has 15 residues.

This rearrangement joins TRBV20-1 to TRBJ1-1; D gene uncertain. V was cut by 0 bases and J by 7 bases, with 9 bases left in between. Germline CDR1 reads DFQATT; CDR2 reads SNEGSKA (reference sequence). The CDR3 sequence is 12 residues long. DNA of the CDR3: TGCAGTGCTAGAGATCCTGGGGTTGAAGCTTTCTTT. It codes for CSARDPGVEAFF.

The chain links TRBV7-2 to TRBJ2-7; D may be TRBD2 (7 bases). This CDR3 is built from 15 residues. V lost 2 bases and J lost 6, with 17 bases in between. CDR1 is SGHTA, CDR2 FQGNSA, per germline. CDR3 sequence reads: CASSLRRAGHTEQYF. Written as DNA, the CDR3 is TGTGCCAGCAGCTTAAGGAGAGCGGGACACACCGAGCAGTACTTC.

The chain employs TRBV7-6 and TRBJ2-7; perhaps TRBD1 as D (6 bases). CDR3 size: 13 residues. Looked up from germline, CDR1 is SGHVS and CDR2 is FNYEAQ. Trimming removed 5 bases at V and 5 bases at J, with 13 bases between. The CDR3 is CASSHQGWHEQYF. CDR3 bases: TGTGCCAGCAGCCATCAGGGGTGGCACGAGCAGTACTTC.

J is TRBJ1-2 and V is TRBV19; 10 bases agree with TRBD1. The CDR3 consists of 17 residues. CDR1 LNHDA and CDR2 SQIVND come from the germline V gene (reference sequence). Germline trimming cut 4 bases from V and 0 bases from J; bases unmatched to any gene: 8. The DNA of the CDR3 is TGTGCCAGTAGTAGACGGGGACAGGGGCGATCTAACTATGGCTACACCTTC. It encodes CASSRRGQGRSNYGYTF. Using reference TRBV19 and TRBJ1-2 for the parts outside the CDR3, the full variable domain is DGGITQSPKYLFRKEGQNVTLSCEQNLNHDAMYWYRQDPGQGLRLIYYSQIVNDFQKGDIAEGYSVSREKKESFPLTVTSAQKNPTAFYLCASSRRGQGRSNYGYTFGSGTRLTVV.

The CDR3 bases are TGCGCCAGCAGCTTGGGGGTTCGTTACAGGGGAGGCTCCTACAATGAGCAGTTCTTC. This encodes CASSLGVRYRGGSYNEQFF. This rearrangement joins TRBV5-1 to TRBJ2-1, with TRBD1 as a possible D gene (7 bases). The CDR3 loop spans 19 amino acids. The V and J ends lost 0 bases and 0 bases respectively, with 19 bases between them. From germline, CDR1 is SGHRS and CDR2 YFSETQ. The full variable domain, in which reference TRBV5-1 and TRBJ2-1 provide the parts outside the CDR3, is KAGVTQTPRYLIKTRGQQVTLSCSPISGHRSVSWYQQTPGQGLQFLFEYFSETQRNKGNFPGRFSGRQFSNSRSEMNVSTLELGDSALYLCASSLGVRYRGGSYNEQFFGPGTRLTVL.

The V gene is TRBV27, the J gene TRBJ2-5; 10 bases agree with TRBD2. The CDR3 spans 18 residues. J was trimmed by 3 bases and V by 5 bases; bases with no gene match: 15. Per the germline V gene, CDR1 is MNHEY and CDR2 is SMNVEV (reference sequence). The DNA of the CDR3 is TGTGCCAGCAGTCCTATTTTATTAGCGGGGGGCCTCAAAGAGACCCAGTACTTC. The encoded protein is CASSPILLAGGLKETQYF.

This chain joins TRBV7-6 and TRBJ2-5; no firm D call. Trimming left V 0 bases short and J 3 bases short, with 8 bases between. CDR3 size: 14 residues. Germline V gene data show CDR1 as SGHVS and CDR2 as FNYEAQ. The CDR3 spells CASSLAVGKETQYF. The DNA for the CDR3 is TGTGCCAGCAGCTTAGCAGTCGGAAAAGAGACCCAGTACTTC.

The chain recombines TRBV28 with TRBJ2-1; 14 positions match TRBD2. Germline V gene data show CDR1 as MDHEN and CDR2 as SYDVKM. The CDR3 has 16 amino acids. V was clipped by 5 bases and J by 8 bases; unmatched bases: 8. CDR3 sequence: CASSPGLAGEVYEQFF. The CDR3 DNA sequence: TGTGCCAGCAGTCCGGGACTAGCGGGGGAGGTCTATGAGCAGTTCTTC.

The chain links TRBV10-1 to TRBJ2-3; D unresolved. The CDR3 sequence is 16 residues long. Deletions cut 0 bases from V and 0 bases from J, with 10 bases between. CDR1 and CDR2 from the germline V gene are WNHNN and SYGVQD (reference sequence). The CDR3 bases are TGCGCCAGCAGTGAGTCGACTCCCAGAAGCACAGATACGCAGTATTTT. Translation gives CASSESTPRSTDTQYF.

This clonotype was detected once. V and J are TRBV27 and TRBJ1-2; D is unresolved. V shed 0 bases and J shed 4 bases, with 18 bases lying between them. Germline V gene data show CDR1 as MNHEY and CDR2 as SMNVEV (reference sequence). The CDR3 contains 17 residues. CDR3 loop: CASSLSSVRGEGYGYTF. The CDR3 DNA reads TGTGCCAGCAGTTTATCCTCTGTCCGGGGAGAGGGCTATGGCTACACCTTC.

This sequence joins TRBV5-6 and TRBJ1-6; D remains unclear. Germline V gene data show CDR1 as SGHDT and CDR2 as YYEEEE. The CDR3 spans 14 residues. V lost 0 bases, J lost 10 bases, and 11 bases lay in between. CDR3 in amino acids: CASSLESLSSPLHF. The CDR3 region has the DNA TGTGCCAGCAGCTTGGAATCCTTGTCCTCACCCCTCCACTTT.

The rearrangement links TRBV29-1 to TRBJ2-3; D is possibly TRBD2 (6 bases). The V end was cut by 7 bases, the J end by 0 bases, with 17 bases between. The CDR3 covers 15 residues. CDR1 and CDR2 (germline): SQVTM, ANQGSEA. The CDR3 DNA reads TGCAGCGGTGGTTATGCGGGGACTAGCACAGATACGCAGTATTTT. Its protein product is CSGGYAGTSTDTQYF.

The chain joins TRBV4-3 to TRBJ2-7; 7 nucleotides agree with TRBD2. After removal of 2 bases from V and 1 base from J, the junction contained 14 bases not matched to a gene. The CDR3 sequence is 18 residues long. Germline CDR1 reads LGHNA; CDR2 reads YSLEER. The CDR3 DNA follows: TGCGCCAGCAGCCAAAGGTCGGGGGGTAAACTCGTATCCTACGAGCAGTACTTC. It specifies CASSQRSGGKLVSYEQYF.

The chain combines TRBV29-1 with TRBJ2-5, with D perhaps matching TRBD1 (6 bases). The CDR3 spans 12 residues. Germline V gives CDR1 SQVTM, CDR2 ANQGSEA. V was cut by 7 bases and J by 2 bases, with 11 bases left in between. The CDR3 DNA follows: TGCAGCGGTCGGACAGCTCAAGAGACCCAGTACTTC. It codes for CSGRTAQETQYF.

With regard to this clonotype: The junction and the germline gene differ at one end; a read error may be behind it. The chain uses TRBV7-8 and TRBJ1-2; possible D gene TRBD1, 6 bases. Germline CDR1 is SGHVS and CDR2 is FQNEAQ. The CDR3 consists of 15 residues. CDR3 loop: CASYRTADTNHGYTF. The CDR3 DNA reads as TGTGCCAGCTATCGGACAGCCGACACTAACCATGGCTACACCTTC.

This clonotype appeared a few times. The V call is TRBV14, the J call TRBJ2-4; D perhaps matches TRBD1 (7 bases). The J call may be wrong; the DNA end is better matched by TRBJ2-7. Germline values: CDR1 SGHDN, CDR2 FVKESK. This CDR3 has 14 amino acids. CDR3 loop: CASRDRRGVYEQYF. The CDR3, as DNA: TGTGCCAGCAGGGACAGGCGGGGAGTCTACGAGCAGTACTTC.

This chain joins TRBV7-2 and TRBJ2-4; D remains unclear. The CDR3 is 13 residues long. Germline lookup yields CDR1 SGHTA and CDR2 FQGNSA. The V end lost 2 bases, the J end lost 6 bases, and 8 bases lay between the germline ends. The CDR3 DNA sequence: TGTGCCAGCAGCTTACGGCCATTAAACATTCAGTACTTC. It translates to CASSLRPLNIQYF. Complete variable domain (other parts from reference TRBV7-2 and TRBJ2-4): GAGVSQSPSNKVTEKGKDVELRCDPISGHTALYWYRQSLGQGLEFLIYFQGNSAPDKSGLPSDRFSAERTGGSVSTLTIQRTQQEDSAVYLCASSLRPLNIQYFGAGTRLSVL.

V gene TRBV29-1 combines with J gene TRBJ2-1, with D possibly TRBD2 on 6 matching bases. Trimming left V 7 bases short and J 0 bases short, with 13 bases between. This CDR3 comprises 14 residues. The germline V gene has CDR1 SQVTM and CDR2 ANQGSEA. The CDR3 bases are TGCAGCGCCGAAGAGACTAGCTCCTACAATGAGCAGTTCTTC. It is translated as CSAEETSSYNEQFF.

J is TRBJ1-6 and V is TRBV7-2; TRBD1 matches at 9 bases. CDR3 size: 16 residues. Germline CDR1 and CDR2: SGHTA and FQGNSA. V shed 5 bases and J 7 bases; nucleotides not matched to a gene: 9. This CDR3 is CASSRWGTGKNSPLHF. CDR3 in DNA: TGTGCCAGCAGCCGATGGGGGACAGGGAAAAATTCACCCCTCCACTTT.

This chain uses TRBV6-5 with TRBJ1-2, with a weak D call TRBD1 (6 bases). The germline V and J ends were trimmed by 2 bases and 3 bases, with 13 bases remaining between them. Germline CDR1 and CDR2: MNHEY and SVGAGI. The CDR3 covers 15 residues. CDR3 residues: CASSYGGGLYYGYTF. In DNA, the CDR3 is TGTGCCAGCAGTTACGGGGGGGGCCTGTACTATGGCTACACCTTC.